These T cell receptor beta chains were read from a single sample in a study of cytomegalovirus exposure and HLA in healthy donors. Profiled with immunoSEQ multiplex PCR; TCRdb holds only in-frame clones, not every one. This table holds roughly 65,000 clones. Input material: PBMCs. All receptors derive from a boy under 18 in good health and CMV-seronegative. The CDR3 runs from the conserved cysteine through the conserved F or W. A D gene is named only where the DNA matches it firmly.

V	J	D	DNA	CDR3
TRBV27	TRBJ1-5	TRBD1	TGTGCCAGCAGTTTAATAGGGGGCAGCAATCAGCCCCAGCATTTT	CASSLIGGSNQPQHF
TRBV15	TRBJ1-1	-	TGTGCCACCAGAACGCAGAACGAAGCTTTCTTT	CATRTQNEAFF
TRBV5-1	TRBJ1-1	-	TGCGCCAGCAGCTTGGTAGCATTGAACACTGAAGCTTTCTTT	CASSLVALNTEAFF
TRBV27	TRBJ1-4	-	TGTGCCAGCAGTTTATGGCAGGGGATTGCAACTAATGAAAAACTGTTTTTT	CASSLWQGIATNEKLFF
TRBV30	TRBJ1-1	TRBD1	TGTGCCTGGAGCAGGGGGAAAAAGAACACTGAAGCTTTCTTT	CAWSRGKKNTEAFF
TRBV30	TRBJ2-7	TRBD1	TGTGCCTGGTCCGGACAGGGGAACGAGCAGTACTTC	CAWSGQGNEQYF
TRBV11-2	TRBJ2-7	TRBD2	TGTGCCAGCAGGTCGCCGGGACTAGCTGGCGAGCAGTACTTC	CASRSPGLAGEQYF
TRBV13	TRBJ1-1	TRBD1	TGTGCCAGCAGTTGTAACAGGGGGCGCGGGGAGTGCATGAACACTGAAGCTTTCTTT	CASSCNRGRGECMNTEAFF
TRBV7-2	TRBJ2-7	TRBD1	TGTGCCAGCAGGTTTCAATGGGGACAGAGCTACGAGCAGTACTTC	CASRFQWGQSYEQYF
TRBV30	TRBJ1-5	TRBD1	TGTGCCTGGAGTGGGGGACAGATACAGGGCCAGCCCCAGCATTTT	CAWSGGQIQGQPQHF
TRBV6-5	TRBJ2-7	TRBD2	TGTGCCAGCAGTCCCCGGGGGGGGTCGGACGAGCAGTACTTC	CASSPRGGSDEQYF
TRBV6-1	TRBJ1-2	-	TGTGCCAGCAGCTTAGGACATAACTATGGCTACACCTTC	CASSLGHNYGYTF
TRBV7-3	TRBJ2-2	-	TGTGCCAGCAGCCCGAGGGCCTACACCGGGGAGCTGTTTTTT	CASSPRAYTGELFF
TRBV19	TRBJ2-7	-	TGTGCCACCACTCCCCGGGTCTCCGCGGATTCCTACGAGCAGTACTTC	CATTPRVSADSYEQYF
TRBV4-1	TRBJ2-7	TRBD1	TGCGCCAGCAGCCAGGGGGGACAGGGGGCGCACGAGCAGTACTTC	CASSQGGQGAHEQYF
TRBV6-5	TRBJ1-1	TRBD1	TGTGCCAGCACCCCGACAGGGCCGGGTACTGAAGCTTTCTTT	CASTPTGPGTEAFF
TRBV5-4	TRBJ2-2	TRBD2	TGTGCCAGCAACCGACTAGCGGGAGGGCCCACCGGGGAGCTGTTTTTT	CASNRLAGGPTGELFF
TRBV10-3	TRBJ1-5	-	TGTGCCATCAGGAGCGACGACCAGCCCCAGCATTTT	CAIRSDDQPQHF
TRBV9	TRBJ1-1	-	TGTGCCAGCAGCGTAGTCCCTGGGCGGGGGTCGGACACTGAAGCTTTCTTT	CASSVVPGRGSDTEAFF
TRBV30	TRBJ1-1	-	TGTGCCTGGAGTCCCCCGGTAACTTTCTTT	CAWSPPVTFF
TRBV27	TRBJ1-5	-	TGTGCCAGCAGTCCAGGGCAGACGAATCAGCCCCAGCATTTT	CASSPGQTNQPQHF
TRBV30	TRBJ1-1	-	TGTGCCTGGAGTGTATTAACTGAAGCTTTCTTT	CAWSVLTEAFF
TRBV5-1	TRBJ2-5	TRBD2	TGCGCCAGCAGCTTGGAGGGCGGGAGCGAGACCCAGTACTTC	CASSLEGGSETQYF
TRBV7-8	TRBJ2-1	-	TGTGCCAGCAGCCAGAGGGCCCTGTCCGCCTACAATGAGCAGTTCTTC	CASSQRALSAYNEQFF
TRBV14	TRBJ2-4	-	TGTGCCAGCAGCCAAGAGGCGAGGCTGGCCAAAAACATTCAGTACTTC	CASSQEARLAKNIQYF
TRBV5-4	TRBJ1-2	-	TGTGCCAGCAGCCCCCAGGACAGCTTCTATGGCTACACCTTC	CASSPQDSFYGYTF
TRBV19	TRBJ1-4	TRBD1	TGTGCCAGTAGTCGTCGGGGACAGGGATCAGGCGCAACTAATGAAAAACTGTTTTTT	CASSRRGQGSGATNEKLFF
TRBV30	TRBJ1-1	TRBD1	TGTGCCTGGAAACTCCGGACAGGCCTTATGAACACTGAAGCTTTCTTT	CAWKLRTGLMNTEAFF
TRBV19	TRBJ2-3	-	TGTGCCAGTAGACACCCAGCGGACCTCACAGATACGCAGTATTTT	CASRHPADLTDTQYF